The following is a TCR beta chain sequence with its context. Its target antigen remains unknown. The sample holds no much larger clone one base away, and base qualities are not on file. The data belong to a study of T cell responses to AZD1222 COVID-19 vaccine (dated by TCRdb to the early 2020s). For the wider study: TCR sequencing covered over 230 trial participants: 200 to 210 given two doses of AZD1222 and 26 given two doses of MenACWY control vaccine. Trial participants were enrolled into age subgroups of 18-55, 56-69 and 70-plus years, which contained around 150, 28 and 57 TCR-sequenced participants, respectively.

The cysteine opens and the phenylalanine closes a CDR3 of 14 amino acids. The CDR3 DNA has 42 bases and is translated from base 1. V lost 6 bases and J lost 5 bases, and the count of bases not matched to a germline gene is 7. In the germline V gene (reference sequence), CDR1 corresponds to LNHNV and CDR2 to YYDKDF. The study at large found these results: Conclusions about previously exposed vaccinees are limited because only five or six AZD1222 recipients were SARS-CoV-2 seropositive at baseline. The whole spike protein was spanned by vaccine-associated CD4 TCRs, and dominant responses were seen in regions 160-218 and 743-854. Reportedly, close to half of the unique spike-specific TCRs recognized epitopes lying outside the regions that are mutated in the B.1.351 and B.1.1.7 variants. The 56-69-year group was small, and its depth increase did not reach significance, likely because of low power. Because no day 14 peak-response samples were available, repertoires were characterized only after the peak T cell response. Most participants were white British and females outnumbered males, and the authors suggested that clonal diversity may have been underestimated. Spike-specific TCR breadth and depth rose significantly after two AZD1222 doses compared with day 0 and with MenACWY recipients.

Read against the paper, the sample's time point label means: about 28 days (+/-7) after the second vaccine dose. According to the study, the label for this sample's treatment or condition signals: meningococcal conjugate vaccine given as trial control. Vaccinee samples were obtained from the UK trials COV001 and COV002, which included a single-blind randomized controlled phase 2/3 trial of AZD1222 (ChAdOx1 nCoV-19) in healthy adults. Trial participant PBMC samples were collected at day 0 and day 28 after the second dose for TCRbeta chain sequencing. The CDR3 regions of human TCRbeta chains were analyzed by immunosequencing. In the authors' own workflow: Repertoire TCRs were checked for matches against a reference library of SARS-CoV-2-specific TCRs that had been generated using the MIRA antigen-specificity platform. Breadth was defined as the fraction of unique TCRs that were SARS-CoV-2-associated. Depth was defined as the fraction of total T cells that were SARS-CoV-2-associated. Using the MIRA data, each spike-specific TCR was assigned both to the spike region to which the TCR was reactive and to a CD4 or CD8 class. Log10-transformed breadth and depth values were compared by one-way ANOVA with Sidak's multiple comparisons tests. TCRdb limited this immuneACCESS table to in-frame rearrangements with V and J called. A share of clones is missing; checked studies link under half to unresolved V genes, and the rest is unexplained. That table supplies the V and J calls and clone size; D and trimming were determined from the DNA. The sample table shows over 150,000 clones, and 85% to 95% are seen once. Together, the top ten hold 0.8% to 1.3% of the sample.

The sample here was peripheral blood, taken 28 days after the second dose of the MenACWY control vaccine. The receptor was isolated from an adult who received the MenACWY meningococcal vaccine as a control. The V and J genes are TRBV15 and TRBJ1-5; 7 central bases correspond to TRBD1. The CDR3 here reads CATRGGGVDQPQHF. The nucleotide sequence is given as TGTGCCACCAGGGGAGGGGGCGTCGATCAGCCCCAGCATTTT.